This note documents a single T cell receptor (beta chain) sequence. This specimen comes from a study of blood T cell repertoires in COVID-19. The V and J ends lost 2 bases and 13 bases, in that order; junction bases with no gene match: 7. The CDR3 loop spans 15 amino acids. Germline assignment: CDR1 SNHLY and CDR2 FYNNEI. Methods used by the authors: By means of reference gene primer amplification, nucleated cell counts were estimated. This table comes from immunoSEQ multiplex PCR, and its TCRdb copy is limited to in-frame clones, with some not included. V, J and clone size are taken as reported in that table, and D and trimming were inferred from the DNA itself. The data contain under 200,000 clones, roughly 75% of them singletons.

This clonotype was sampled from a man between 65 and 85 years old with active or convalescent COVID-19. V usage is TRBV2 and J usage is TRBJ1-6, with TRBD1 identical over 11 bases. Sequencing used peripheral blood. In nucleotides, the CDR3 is TGTGCCAGCAGTGAATATGGGACAGGGGGTTACCCCCTCCACTTT. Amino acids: CASSEYGTGGYPLHF.